Presented here are 8 T cell receptor beta chains from one specimen sequenced in a study of OX40 agonist ivuxolimab in advanced cancers. This table comes from immunoSEQ multiplex PCR, and its TCRdb copy is limited to in-frame clones, with some not included. The sample includes roughly 56,000 clones, around 84% seen only once; the top ten take roughly 4.5%. Sequenced here: CD4+ or CD8+ T cells sorted from blood, sampled in a trial of the OX40 agonist ivuxolimab. The receptors shown here come from an adult with an advanced solid tumor such as melanoma, head and neck, liver or kidney cancer.

V usage is TRBV5-4 and J usage is TRBJ2-2; the D is unclear. Looked up from germline, CDR1 is SGHNT and CDR2 is YYREEE (reference sequence). Trimming removed 0 bases from V and 2 bases from J, with 11 bases in between. CDR3 length equals 16 residues. CDR3 residues: CASSLGLDGNTGELFF. CDR3 nucleotides: TGTGCCAGCAGCTTGGGGTTGGACGGAAACACCGGGGAGCTGTTTTTT.

The rearrangement links TRBV11-2 to TRBJ2-7, with D possibly being TRBD1 or TRBD2 (5 bases each). This CDR3 contains 14 residues. V lost 5 bases and J lost 7, with 18 bases in between. Per germline, CDR1 SGHAT and CDR2 FQNNGV. This chain's CDR3 is CASSTGTVEGEQYF. The CDR3 DNA sequence: TGTGCCAGCAGCACCGGGACCGTAGAAGGTGAGCAGTACTTC. Based on the CDR3 plus reference TRBV11-2 and TRBJ2-7, the full variable domain is EAGVAQSPRYKIIEKRQSVAFWCNPISGHATLYWYQQILGQGPKLLIQFQNNGVVDDSQLPKDRFSAERLKGVDSTLKIQPAKLEDSAVYLCASSTGTVEGEQYFGPGTRLTVT.

This clone showed up just a few times. The CDR3: CASSIGERQPQHF. For the CDR3, the DNA is TGTGCCAGTAGTATAGGGGAACGGCAGCCCCAGCATTTT. V usage is TRBV19 and J usage is TRBJ1-5; D gene ambiguous. Germline V lookup: CDR1 LNHDA, CDR2 SQIVND (reference sequence). CDR3 size: 13 residues. The V end lost 1 base, the J end lost 7 bases, and 8 bases lay between the germline ends.

This rearrangement joins TRBV9 to TRBJ2-7; D perhaps matches TRBD2 (5 bases). The germline CDR1 and CDR2 sequences are SGDLS and YYNGEE. The CDR3 totals 15 residues. The V and J ends lost 4 bases and 0 bases respectively, with 14 bases between them. For the CDR3, the DNA is TGTGCCAGCAGCCCACGGGATATGAGCTCCTACGAGCAGTACTTC. It yields the protein CASSPRDMSSYEQYF.

In this sample, this clone turned up a few times. The V call is TRBV4-1, the J call TRBJ1-5; tentatively, D is TRBD1 (6 bases). CDR3 length equals 15 residues. Germline-derived CDR1 and CDR2 are MGHRA and YSYEKL. Trimming shortened V by 2 bases and J by 5 bases, and 13 bases separated the two germline ends. DNA of the CDR3: TGCGCCAGCAGCCAAAACAGGGCCAAGTATCAGCCCCAGCATTTT. Translation gives CASSQNRAKYQPQHF.

This clone was seen a single time. In DNA, the CDR3 is TGTGCCTGGAGTCAAGGAGAAGAGACCCAGTACTTC. It yields the protein CAWSQGEETQYF. This chain uses TRBV30 with TRBJ2-5; D is undetermined. The CDR3 is 12 amino acids. Germline CDR1 reads GTSNPN; CDR2 reads SVGIG (reference sequence). V dropped 2 bases and J dropped 3 bases, with 7 bases sitting between them.

This clone is a singleton in its sample. The chain links TRBV10-3 to TRBJ2-1, with 14 bases matching TRBD2. CDR1 is ENHRY and CDR2 is SYGVKD in the germline V gene. Losses at the gene ends were 4 bases for V and 12 bases for J; bases not matched to a gene: 11. The CDR3 is made up of 16 amino acids. CDR3 sequence (DNA): TGTGCCATCAGTGGGGCGACTAGCGGGAGGGTGAGGGGGCAGTTCTTC. Translation gives CAISGATSGRVRGQFF.

The rearrangement joins TRBV6-1 to TRBJ2-3; 7 positions agree with TRBD2. After removal of 7 bases from V and 3 bases from J, the junction contained 7 bases not matched to a gene. Germline CDR1 reads MNHNS; CDR2 reads SASEGT. The CDR3 is 14 amino acids. CDR3 sequence: CASTDGRSTDTQYF. CDR3 in DNA: TGTGCCAGCACCGACGGGAGGTCGACAGATACGCAGTATTTT.